There are a few counts of the clone carrying this TCR beta chain. The sample comes from a study of T cells after yellow fever vaccination. Study details: Fractions with few cells were prepared using SMART-Seq v4 Ultra Low Input.

Whole-study results and caveats: Relatively few clonotypes were ones that appeared in both CD4 and CD8 compartments. Peak timing came faster in the weaker secondary response, day 5 versus 15.

V dropped 4 bases and J dropped 6; count of bases not matched to a gene: 8. Germline values: CDR1 SGHRS, CDR2 YFSETQ. The CDR3 runs to 15 residues. TCRdb itself ran the 5' RACE reads through MiXCR, one entry per CDR3 protein. The data show some 54,000 distinct CDR3 sequences, approximately 7% seen once. Specimen: CD8+ T cells not binding an NS4B(214-222) dextramer, sorted from PBMCs, collected more than 40 days after the first yellow fever vaccination. The V gene is TRBV5-1, the J gene TRBJ2-3; 10 nucleotides match TRBD2. This clonotype was sampled from a man between 18 and 35 years old who received the YFV17D yellow fever vaccine. CDR3 in amino acids: CASSDDLAGEDTQYF. The CDR3 DNA reads as TGCGCCAGCAGCGACGACCTAGCGGGGGAGGATACGCAGTATTTT. The full variable domain, with the rest looked up from reference TRBV5-1 and TRBJ2-3, is KAGVTQTPRYLIKTRGQQVTLSCSPISGHRSVSWYQQTPGQGLQFLFEYFSETQRNKGNFPGRFSGRQFSNSRSEMNVSTLELGDSALYLCASSDDLAGEDTQYFGPGTRLTVL.